This TCR beta chain was sequenced for a study of siplizumab effects on memory and regulatory T cells. The CDR3 loop spans 14 amino acids. Germline values: CDR1 SEHNR, CDR2 FQNEAQ (reference sequence). V was clipped by 2 bases and J by 0 bases, with 7 bases between them. The repertoire was sequenced with immunoSEQ multiplex PCR; TCRdb's copy has only in-frame clones and lacks some. This table has more than 85,000 clones, 85% to 90% appearing once. The sequencing sample was made of CD4+ T cells sorted from blood. The chain combines TRBV7-9 with TRBJ1-1, with a weak D call TRBD1 (5 bases). This clonotype was obtained from a human donor in good health. DNA of the CDR3: TGTGCCAGCAGCTTACAGGGAATGAACACTGAAGCTTTCTTT. This sequence encodes CASSLQGMNTEAFF.